One sample yielded the 29 T cell receptor beta chains listed below, sequenced in a study of response to subunit inactivated influenza vaccine. TCRdb recomputed calls from the RT-PCR reads with MiXCR, one row per CDR3 protein. The table includes around 600,000 distinct CDR3 sequences, around 10% detected once. These same data were also listed under a study on T cells expressing NK-cell markers. According to that study: The authors generated TCR beta cDNA through 5'RACE template switching with UMIs.

This specimen was PBMCs from blood, taken on the day of vaccination. The receptor source for this set is a man aged 50 or older who received an inactivated influenza vaccine.

This chain links TRBV7-2 with TRBJ1-3, with TRBD1 matching 8 bases. The CDR3 sequence is 15 residues long. The trim removed 5 bases at V and 4 bases at J, leaving 7 bases unmatched. CDR1 is SGHTA and CDR2 is FQGNSA in the germline V gene. The CDR3 loop reads CASSPETGAGNTIYF. CDR3 nucleotides: TGTGCCAGCAGCCCAGAGACAGGGGCCGGAAACACCATATATTTT.

This clonotype showed up just a few times. The V gene is TRBV6-2 or TRBV6-3, the J gene TRBJ2-2; D possibly corresponds to TRBD2 (6 bases). The CDR3 consists of 15 residues. With 6 bases removed from V and 0 bases from J, the gap between germline ends came to 11 bases. Germline V lookup: CDR1 MNHEY, CDR2 SVGEGT. CDR3 DNA: TGTGCCAGCAGCCTGGGACTTACGAACACCGGGGAGCTGTTTTTT. Translated, it gives CASSLGLTNTGELFF.

This clonotype has a handful of counts. This rearrangement joins TRBV20-1 to TRBJ2-3, with TRBD2 identical over 12 bases. Germline V gene sequence: CDR1 DFQATT, CDR2 SNEGSKA (reference sequence). V lost 7 bases to trimming and J lost 3 bases; unmatched junction nucleotides: 5. The CDR3 length is 14 residues. The CDR3 bases are TGCAGTGAACTAGCGGGGGGCGGTACAGATACGCAGTATTTT. It specifies CSELAGGGTDTQYF.

At least ten counts were recorded for this clonotype. The V call is TRBV6-4, the J call TRBJ2-1; 9 bases align to TRBD1. This CDR3 spans 14 amino acids. V was clipped by 5 bases and J by 9 bases; unmatched bases: 8. Germline CDR1 MRHNA, CDR2 SNTAGT. Written as DNA, the CDR3 is TGTGCCAGCAGTTCTACACAGGGGGCGGGTGAGCAGTTCTTC. Amino acids: CASSSTQGAGEQFF.

The chain links TRBV11-2 to TRBJ2-5, with a tentative D call TRBD2 (5 bases). Between the trimmed V and J ends, which lost 6 bases and 1 base, there was a span of 18 bases. Germline lookup yields CDR1 SGHAT and CDR2 FQNNGV. The CDR3 is made up of 16 amino acids. Here the CDR3 reads CASSFRDGSGQETQYF. The CDR3 DNA sequence: TGTGCCAGCAGTTTTAGGGATGGGAGCGGCCAAGAGACCCAGTACTTC.

This clonotype was detected only a few times. The chain combines TRBV10-3 with TRBJ2-3, with D tentatively TRBD1 (6 bases). The CDR3 contains 13 residues. Trimming took 9 bases from V and 6 from J, leaving 16 bases between them. Germline assignment: CDR1 ENHRY and CDR2 SYGVKD. The CDR3 spells CAIRTVGDDTQYF. For the CDR3, the DNA is TGTGCCATTAGGACAGTCGGTGATGATACGCAGTATTTT.

This clonotype was observed a few times. The rearrangement uses TRBV2 and TRBJ2-1; 7 bases fit TRBD1. The CDR3 is 15 residues long. Germline CDR1 and CDR2: SNHLY and FYNNEI. Trimming at V came to 0 bases and at J to 5 bases, leaving 4 bases not matched to a gene. The DNA of the CDR3 is TGTGCCAGCAGTGAAGCGGGGACAGTAAACAATGAGCAGTTCTTC. This sequence encodes CASSEAGTVNNEQFF.

The rearrangement uses TRBV3-1 and TRBJ2-1; perhaps TRBD2 as D (6 bases). V lost 0 bases, J lost 10 bases, and 19 bases lay in between. Germline V CDR1 and CDR2: LGHDT, YNNKEL (reference sequence). This CDR3 contains 16 residues. The DNA for the CDR3 is TGTGCCAGCAGCCAAGACGGCGGGGTCAGGTCCCGAGAGCAGTTCTTC. Protein: CASSQDGGVRSREQFF.

This clonotype has a handful of counts. The chain employs TRBV6-2 or TRBV6-3 and TRBJ2-1, with TRBD1 matching over 9 bases. The CDR3 spans 15 residues. In germline, CDR1 is MNHEY, CDR2 SVGEGT. J gave up 5 bases and V 7 bases, and 9 bases lay outside the gene matches. CDR3 residues: CASKDARTGDNEQFF. CDR3 coding DNA: TGTGCCAGCAAGGATGCTAGGACAGGGGACAATGAGCAGTTCTTC.

Comment on this clonotype: A much larger clone differs from this one at a single base, so this may be a read error. V usage is TRBV4-2 and J usage is TRBJ2-3, with D maybe TRBD2 (6 bases). The CDR3 extends over 15 amino acids. From germline, CDR1 is LGHNA and CDR2 YNFKEQ. CDR3 residues: CASSLAGGLTDTQSF. CDR3 sequence (DNA): TGTGCCAGCAGTCTAGCCGGGGGATTGACAGATACGCAGTCTTTT.

This chain joins TRBV15 and TRBJ2-7; D might be TRBD1 (5 bases). This CDR3 has 15 residues. V shed 0 bases and J shed 0 bases, with 9 bases lying between them. CDR1 is LNHNV, CDR2 YYDKDF, per germline (reference sequence). The CDR3 spells CATSRDLDNSYEQYF. In nucleotides, the CDR3 is TGTGCCACCAGCAGAGATCTGGACAACTCCTACGAGCAGTACTTC.

J is TRBJ2-5 and V is TRBV18; 7 bases map to TRBD1. The CDR3 extends over 14 amino acids. From germline, CDR1 is KGHSH and CDR2 LQKENI. V lost 4 bases, J lost 2 bases, and 4 bases stayed unmatched. CDR3 residues: CASSQGQPQETQYF. DNA of the CDR3: TGTGCCAGCTCACAGGGACAGCCACAAGAGACCCAGTACTTC. Based on the CDR3 plus reference TRBV18 and TRBJ2-5, the full variable domain is NAGVMQNPRHLVRRRGQEARLRCSPMKGHSHVYWYRQLPEEGLKFMVYLQKENIIDESGMPKERFSAEFPKEGPSILRIQQVVRGDSAAYFCASSQGQPQETQYFGPGTRLLVL.

J is TRBJ1-5 and V is TRBV28, with D tentatively TRBD1 (5 bases). Trimming shortened V by 5 bases and J by 6 bases, and 11 bases separated the two germline ends. The CDR3 has 13 amino acids. Germline-derived CDR1 and CDR2 are MDHEN and SYDVKM. The CDR3 protein is CASSTGSPQPQHF. For the CDR3, the DNA is TGTGCCAGCAGTACAGGCTCTCCTCAGCCCCAGCATTTT.

J is TRBJ2-7 and V is TRBV6-2 or TRBV6-3, with D perhaps matching TRBD2 (6 bases). This CDR3 region has 16 residues. V was shortened by 4 bases and J by 2 bases, with 18 bases between the two germline ends. From germline, CDR1 is MNHEY and CDR2 SVGEGT. This chain's CDR3 is CASSWDLASWPYEQYF. For the CDR3, the DNA is TGTGCCAGCAGTTGGGACTTGGCGAGTTGGCCCTACGAGCAGTACTTC.

A few counts support this clonotype. J is TRBJ1-2 and V is TRBV6-1; 7 bases fit TRBD1. Per germline, CDR1 MNHNS and CDR2 SASEGT. V was clipped by 5 bases and J by 7 bases; unmatched bases: 10. The CDR3 is made up of 14 amino acids. The CDR3 region has the DNA TGTGCCAGCAGTAAACGGCAGGGGGAAGGTGGCTACACCTTC. Protein product: CASSKRQGEGGYTF.

This clonotype came up many times. CDR3 nucleotide sequence: TGTGCCAGCAAGATTACTAGCGGGAACACCGGGGAGCTGTTTTTT. The encoded protein is CASKITSGNTGELFF. The genes are TRBV3-1 and TRBJ2-2; the match to TRBD2 covers 8 bases. CDR3 length: 15 amino acids. The germline V gene encodes CDR1 LGHDT and CDR2 YNNKEL (reference sequence). Trimming took 7 bases from V and 1 from J; bases not matched to a gene: 5.

J is TRBJ2-1 and V is TRBV5-1; D gene unclear. CDR3 length: 13 amino acids. The V and J ends lost 4 bases and 8 bases respectively, with 13 bases between them. Germline CDR1 and CDR2: SGHRS and YFSETQ. CDR3: CASSQNSDDEQFF. The CDR3 DNA reads as TGCGCCAGCAGCCAAAACAGCGACGATGAGCAGTTCTTC.

This clonotype occurred many times. The chain links TRBV12-3 or TRBV12-4 to TRBJ2-2, with D unclear. V was cut by 3 bases and J by 7 bases, with 12 bases left in between. The CDR3 covers 14 residues. CDR3 DNA: TGTGCCAGCAGTTTCAGAGCCCGGGTCGGGGAGCTGTTTTTT. It translates to CASSFRARVGELFF.

In this sample, this clonotype turned up many times. The chain employs TRBV2 and TRBJ2-3, with 8 bases fitting TRBD1. The CDR3 is 15 amino acids. In germline, CDR1 is SNHLY, CDR2 FYNNEI. Trimming cost V 6 bases and J 4 bases; bases outside gene matches: 9. In DNA, the CDR3 is TGTGCCAGCAGCCCGGACAGGGTAATCGCAGATACGCAGTATTTT. Encoded protein: CASSPDRVIADTQYF. Together with reference TRBV2 and TRBJ2-3, the CDR3 gives the full variable domain: EPEVTQTPSHQVTQMGQEVILRCVPISNHLYFYWYRQILGQKVEFLVSFYNNEISEKSEIFDDQFSVERPDGSNFTLKIRSTKLEDSAMYFCASSPDRVIADTQYFGPGTRLTVL.

This chain joins TRBV20-1 and TRBJ1-6; maybe TRBD1 (5 bases). V lost 5 bases, J lost 10 bases, and 15 bases lay in between. The length of the CDR3 is 13 residues. CDR1 DFQATT and CDR2 SNEGSKA come from the germline V gene (reference sequence). This chain's CDR3 is CSAPGQGGSPLHF. In nucleotides, the CDR3 is TGCAGTGCTCCGGGGCAGGGAGGATCACCCCTCCACTTT.

The chain recombines TRBV12-3 or TRBV12-4 with TRBJ2-3; no clear D gene. This CDR3 is 14 amino acids long. V lost 5 bases and J lost 5, with 14 bases in between. CDR3 in amino acids: CASSPDGSIDTQYF. The CDR3 nucleotides read TGTGCCAGCAGTCCAGACGGAAGTATAGATACGCAGTATTTT.

This clonotype has a handful of counts. The chain combines TRBV28 with TRBJ2-7; 7 nucleotides align to TRBD1. The trim removed 0 bases at V and 1 base at J, leaving 0 bases unmatched. Germline CDR1 and CDR2: MDHEN and SYDVKM. The CDR3 length is 14 residues. The DNA for the CDR3 is TGTGCCAGCAGTTTATGGGACAGGTCCTACGAGCAGTACTTC. Protein sequence: CASSLWDRSYEQYF.

This clonotype was observed many times. The rearrangement links TRBV14 to TRBJ2-1; D uncertain. The CDR3 has 11 residues. Per germline, CDR1 SGHDN and CDR2 FVKESK. V was clipped by 6 bases and J by 3 bases, with 3 bases between them. CDR3 nucleotide sequence: TGTGCCAGCAGTGACTACAATGAGCAGTTCTTC. This encodes CASSDYNEQFF.

The chain carries TRBV28 and TRBJ2-3; D is possibly TRBD1 (5 bases). The ends were cut back, 1 base at V and 5 bases at J, with 10 bases in the middle. The germline V gene encodes CDR1 MDHEN and CDR2 SYDVKM. The CDR3 covers 14 residues. The CDR3 sequence is CASSLSRAGDTQYF. In DNA form, the CDR3 reads TGTGCCAGCAGTTTATCCAGGGCTGGAGATACGCAGTATTTT.

This chain's CDR3 is CSARVASGSRGTQYF. The CDR3 DNA sequence: TGCAGTGCTAGAGTTGCTAGCGGGTCACGAGGGACCCAGTACTTC. The chain carries TRBV20-1 and TRBJ2-5; 8 bases are shared with TRBD2. Germline CDR1 DFQATT, CDR2 SNEGSKA (reference sequence). Trimming took 1 base from V and 7 from J; bases not matched to a gene: 11. The CDR3 has 15 amino acids.

The chain joins TRBV6-5 to TRBJ2-2; D gene uncertain. The V end was cut by 5 bases, the J end by 6 bases, with 7 bases between. Germline assignment: CDR1 MNHEY and CDR2 SVGAGI. The CDR3 runs to 12 residues. The CDR3 region has the DNA TGTGCCAGCAGTCAGCAACCCGGGGAGCTGTTTTTT. Residues: CASSQQPGELFF.

To note about this clonotype: An end of the junction differs from the germline gene, which may be a read error. The rearrangement joins TRBV9 to TRBJ1-6; 8 nucleotides match TRBD1. CDR1 and CDR2 from the germline V gene are SGDLS and YYNGEE. The CDR3 extends over 15 amino acids. The DNA of the CDR3 is TGTGCCAGGAGCGGACTAGGACAGGGAAATTCACCCCTCCACTTT. Amino acids: CARSGLGQGNSPLHF. Together with reference TRBV9 and TRBJ1-6, the CDR3 gives the full variable domain: DSGVTQTPKHLITATGQRVTLRCSPRSGDLSVYWYQQSLDQGLQFLIQYYNGEERAKGNILERFSAQQFPDLHSELNLSSLELGDSALYFCARSGLGQGNSPLHFGNGTRLTVT.

The J gene is TRBJ2-5, the V gene TRBV29-1; TRBD1 aligns across 7 bases. This CDR3 has 14 residues. Germline CDR1 SQVTM, CDR2 ANQGSEA. J gave up 5 bases and V 7 bases, and 13 bases lay outside the gene matches. CDR3 protein: CSAKTGARPETQYF. CDR3 nucleotides: TGCAGCGCTAAAACAGGGGCCCGCCCCGAGACCCAGTACTTC.

This clonotype was seen a few times. V usage is TRBV9 and J usage is TRBJ2-3, with 9 bases identical to TRBD1. V lost 0 bases and J lost 3; bases outside the gene matches: 8. CDR1 is SGDLS, CDR2 YYNGEE, per germline. The CDR3 consists of 17 residues. DNA of the CDR3: TGTGCCAGCAGCGTAGAGCCGGGACAGGGATCGACAGATACGCAGTATTTT. Its translation: CASSVEPGQGSTDTQYF.